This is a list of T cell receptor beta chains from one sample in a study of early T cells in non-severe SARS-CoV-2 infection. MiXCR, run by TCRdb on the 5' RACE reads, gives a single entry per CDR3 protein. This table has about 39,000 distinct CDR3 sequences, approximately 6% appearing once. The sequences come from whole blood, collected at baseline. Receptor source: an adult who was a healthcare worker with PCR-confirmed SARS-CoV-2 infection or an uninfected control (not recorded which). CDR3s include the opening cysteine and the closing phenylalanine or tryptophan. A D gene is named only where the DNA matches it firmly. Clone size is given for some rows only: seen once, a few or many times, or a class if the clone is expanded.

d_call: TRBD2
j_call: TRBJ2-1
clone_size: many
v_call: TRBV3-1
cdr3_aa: CASSQEAISGRWSNEQFF
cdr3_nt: TGTGCCAGCAGCCAAGAAGCGATTAGCGGGAGATGGAGTAATGAGCAGTTCTTC

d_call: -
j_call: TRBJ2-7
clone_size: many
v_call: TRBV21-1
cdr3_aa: CASSKARAGSPPFYEQYF
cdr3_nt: TGTGCCAGCAGCAAAGCTCGGGCGGGGTCTCCCCCCTTCTACGAGCAGTACTTC

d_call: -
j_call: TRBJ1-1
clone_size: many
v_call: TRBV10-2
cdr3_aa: CASRTGTLGPFRDEAFF
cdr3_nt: TGCGCCAGCAGGACCGGGACTCTCGGGCCTTTTAGAGATGAAGCTTTCTTT

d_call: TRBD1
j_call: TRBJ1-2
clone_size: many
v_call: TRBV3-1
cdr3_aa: CASSLRTGVGYTF
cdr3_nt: TGTGCCAGCAGCCTACGGACAGGGGTAGGCTACACCTTC

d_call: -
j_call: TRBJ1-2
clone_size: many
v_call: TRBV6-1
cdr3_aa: CASLWGLYGYTF
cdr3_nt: TGTGCCAGCTTATGGGGCCTCTATGGCTACACCTTC

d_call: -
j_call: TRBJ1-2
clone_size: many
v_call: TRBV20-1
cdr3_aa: CSARDFIGGTYGYTF
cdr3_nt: TGCAGTGCTAGAGATTTCATCGGGGGAACCTATGGCTACACCTTC

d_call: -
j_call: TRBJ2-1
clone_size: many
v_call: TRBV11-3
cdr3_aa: CASGENNEQFF
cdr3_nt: TGTGCCAGTGGGGAGAACAATGAGCAGTTCTTC

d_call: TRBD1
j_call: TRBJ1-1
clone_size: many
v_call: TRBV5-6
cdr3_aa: CASSSTGTGGTEAFF
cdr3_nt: TGTGCCAGCAGCTCGACCGGGACAGGGGGCACTGAAGCTTTCTTT

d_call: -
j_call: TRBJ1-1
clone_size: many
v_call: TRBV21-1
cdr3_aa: CASRGTGKNTEAFF
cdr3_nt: TGTGCCAGCAGGGGGACAGGGAAGAACACTGAAGCTTTCTTT

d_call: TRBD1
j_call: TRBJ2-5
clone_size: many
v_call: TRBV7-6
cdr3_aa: CASSLMGQIQETQYF
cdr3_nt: TGTGCCAGCAGCTTAATGGGACAGATCCAAGAGACCCAGTACTTC

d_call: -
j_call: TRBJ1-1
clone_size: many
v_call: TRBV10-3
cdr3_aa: CAISESIGNKNTEAFF
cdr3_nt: TGTGCCATCAGTGAGTCGATCGGGAACAAGAACACTGAAGCTTTCTTT

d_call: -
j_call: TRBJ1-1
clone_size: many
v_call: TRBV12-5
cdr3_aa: CASGLEGTGEAFF
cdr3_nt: TGTGCTAGTGGTTTAGAGGGAACAGGGGAAGCTTTCTTT

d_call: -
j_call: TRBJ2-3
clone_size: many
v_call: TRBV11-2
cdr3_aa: CASSLVFGTDTQYF
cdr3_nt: TGTGCCAGCAGCTTAGTTTTCGGGACAGATACGCAGTATTTT

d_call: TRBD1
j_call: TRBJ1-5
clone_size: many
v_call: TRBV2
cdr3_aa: CASSGQGGQPQHF
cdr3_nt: TGTGCCAGCAGTGGACAGGGAGGGCAGCCCCAGCATTTT

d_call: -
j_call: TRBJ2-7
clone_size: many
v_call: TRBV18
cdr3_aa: CASSPLSTSYEQYF
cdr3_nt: TGTGCCAGCTCACCACTTTCCACCTCCTACGAGCAGTACTTC

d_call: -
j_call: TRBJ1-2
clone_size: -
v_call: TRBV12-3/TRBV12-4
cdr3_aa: CASRRDGYTF
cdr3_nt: TGTGCCAGCAGGCGAGATGGCTACACCTTC

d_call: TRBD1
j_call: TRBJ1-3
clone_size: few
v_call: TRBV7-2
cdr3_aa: CASSLNRGQYTIYF
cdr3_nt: TGTGCCAGCAGCTTAAACAGGGGGCAATACACCATATATTTT

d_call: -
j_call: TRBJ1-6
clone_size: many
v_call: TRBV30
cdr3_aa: CAWNRDVYNSPLHF
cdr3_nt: TGTGCCTGGAACCGGGATGTCTATAATTCACCCCTCCACTTT

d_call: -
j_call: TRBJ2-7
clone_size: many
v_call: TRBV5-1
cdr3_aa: CASSLDGGLGEQYF
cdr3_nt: TGCGCCAGCAGCTTGGATGGGGGGCTCGGAGAGCAGTACTTC

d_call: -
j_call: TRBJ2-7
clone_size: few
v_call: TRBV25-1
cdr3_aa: CATRGVYEQYF
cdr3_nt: TGTGCCACCCGAGGGGTCTACGAGCAGTACTTC

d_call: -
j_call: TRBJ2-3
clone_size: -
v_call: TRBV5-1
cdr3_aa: CASRTLSSTDTQYF
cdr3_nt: TGCGCCAGCAGGACCCTTTCTAGCACAGATACGCAGTATTTT

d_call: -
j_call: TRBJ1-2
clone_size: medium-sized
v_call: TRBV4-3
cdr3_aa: CASSQAFRANYGYTF
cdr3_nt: TGCGCCAGCAGCCAAGCTTTTCGCGCTAACTATGGCTACACCTTC

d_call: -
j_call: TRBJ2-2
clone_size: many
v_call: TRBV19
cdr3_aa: CASSKSGRVRELFF
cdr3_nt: TGTGCCAGCTCTAAATCCGGACGGGTCCGGGAGCTGTTTTTT

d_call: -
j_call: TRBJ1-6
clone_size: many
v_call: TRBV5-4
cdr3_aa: CASSFNPGDNSPLHF
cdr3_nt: TGTGCCAGCAGCTTTAATCCGGGGGATAATTCACCCCTCCACTTT

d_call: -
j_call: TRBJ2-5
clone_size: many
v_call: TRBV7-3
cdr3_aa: CASSLQDRETQYF
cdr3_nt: TGTGCCAGCAGCTTACAGGATCGAGAGACCCAGTACTTC

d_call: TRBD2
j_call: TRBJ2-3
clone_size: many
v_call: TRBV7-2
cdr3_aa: CASSLGPGGSTDTQYF
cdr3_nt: TGTGCCAGCAGCTTAGGTCCGGGGGGGAGCACAGATACGCAGTATTTT

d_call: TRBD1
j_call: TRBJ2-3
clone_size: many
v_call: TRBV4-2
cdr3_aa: CASSPRDRGDADTQYF
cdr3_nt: TGTGCCAGCAGCCCAAGGGACAGGGGTGACGCAGATACGCAGTATTTT

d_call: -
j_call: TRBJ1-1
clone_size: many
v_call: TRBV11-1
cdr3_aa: CASSPLMNTEAFF
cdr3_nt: TGTGCCAGCAGCCCCCTCATGAACACTGAAGCTTTCTTT

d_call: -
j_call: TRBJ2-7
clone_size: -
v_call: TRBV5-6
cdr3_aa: CASSGVASSYEQYF
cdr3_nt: TGTGCCAGCAGTGGTGTAGCCTCCTCCTACGAGCAGTACTTC

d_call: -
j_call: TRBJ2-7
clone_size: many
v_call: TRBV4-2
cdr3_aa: CASSQKIGGRTNNEQYF
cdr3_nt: TGTGCCAGCAGCCAAAAGATCGGTGGCAGGACAAACAACGAGCAGTACTTC

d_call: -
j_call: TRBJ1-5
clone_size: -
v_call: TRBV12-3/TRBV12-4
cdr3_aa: CASSLVNSDQPQHF
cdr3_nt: TGTGCCAGCAGTTTAGTCAACTCCGATCAGCCCCAGCATTTT

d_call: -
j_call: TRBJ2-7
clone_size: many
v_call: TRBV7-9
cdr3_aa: CASSTNQGTYEQYF
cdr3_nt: TGTGCCAGCAGCACCAACCAGGGGACCTACGAGCAGTACTTC